The clone carrying this TCR beta chain was observed once. The sample is drawn from a study of blood T cell repertoires in COVID-19. The V gene's germline CDR1 is SNHLY and CDR2 FYNNEI. V lost 2 bases, J lost 4 bases, and 9 bases lay in between. The CDR3 is 14 amino acids. The repertoire was sequenced with immunoSEQ multiplex PCR; TCRdb's copy has only in-frame clones and lacks some. The data contain approximately 250,000 clones, more than 70% of them singletons. The chain uses TRBV2 and TRBJ1-5; D is undetermined. The clonotype originates from a middle-aged woman with acute COVID-19. Sequenced material: PBMCs or T cells enriched from blood (not recorded which). The CDR3 nucleotides are TGTGCCAGCAGTGAACAGATATTAAATCAGCCCCAGCATTTT. Amino acid sequence: CASSEQILNQPQHF.